This T cell receptor beta chain was profiled in a study of shared clonotypes between healthy human individuals. Study-level results: Sharing across four donors was highest in naive CD4 (roughly 5%) and lowest in memory CD8 (about 0.4%).

TCRdb keeps only in-frame clones here, not all; method: immunoSEQ multiplex PCR. The profile shows about 2.3 million clones, around 92% of them singletons. The V end lost 4 bases, the J end lost 6 bases, and 13 bases lay between the germline ends. Germline lookup yields CDR1 SGHRS and CDR2 YFSETQ. The CDR3 loop spans 14 amino acids. Remarks on this clone: Its target is not known.

The material sequenced was naive CD4+ T cells from PBMCs. The subset here: CD45RA+ positively selected. The V call is TRBV5-1, the J call TRBJ2-2; possible D gene TRBD2, 6 bases. The source is a man between 18 and 35 years old in good health. Some clones in this sample may be carry-over from other donors' samples. The CDR3 DNA follows: TGCGCCAGCAGCGCACTAGCTAGTGCCGGGGAGCTGTTTTTT. Translation gives CASSALASAGELFF. The whole variable domain, filled in from reference TRBV5-1 and TRBJ2-2, reads KAGVTQTPRYLIKTRGQQVTLSCSPISGHRSVSWYQQTPGQGLQFLFEYFSETQRNKGNFPGRFSGRQFSNSRSEMNVSTLELGDSALYLCASSALASAGELFFGEGSRLTVL.